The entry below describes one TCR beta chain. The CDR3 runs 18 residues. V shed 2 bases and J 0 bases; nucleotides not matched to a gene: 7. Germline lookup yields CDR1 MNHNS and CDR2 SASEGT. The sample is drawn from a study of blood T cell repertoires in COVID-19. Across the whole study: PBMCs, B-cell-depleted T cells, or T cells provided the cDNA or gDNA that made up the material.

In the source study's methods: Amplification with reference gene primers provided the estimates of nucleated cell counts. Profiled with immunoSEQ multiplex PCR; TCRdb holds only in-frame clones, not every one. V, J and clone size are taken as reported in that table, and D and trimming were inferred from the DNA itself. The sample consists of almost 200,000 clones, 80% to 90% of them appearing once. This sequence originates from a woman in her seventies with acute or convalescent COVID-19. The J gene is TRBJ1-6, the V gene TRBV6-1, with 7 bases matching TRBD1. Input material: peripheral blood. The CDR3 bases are TGTGCCAGCAGTGAACTCAACAGGGGTAGCTCCTATAATTCACCCCTCCACTTT. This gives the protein CASSELNRGSSYNSPLHF.